This entry lists 29 T cell receptor beta chains sequenced from one sample in a study of a mutant IDH1 vaccine in newly diagnosed glioma. The time point is: week 35, safety follow-up. Doses consisted of 300 ug of mutant IDH1 20-mer peptide each, paired with topical imiquimod. Their recognized antigens are unknown. Assay used: immunoSEQ multiplex PCR; TCRdb lists only in-frame clones, some missing. The sample holds about 68,000 clones; less than 90% are singletons and the top ten take 12%. The sequenced sample was PBMCs, obtained from a glioma patient whose treatment included an IDH1 peptide vaccine. The origin of the receptors is a man aged 18 to 30 with glioma.

The chain couples TRBV9 to TRBJ2-2; D is possibly TRBD1 (6 bases). Germline-derived CDR1 and CDR2 are SGDLS and YYNGEE. This CDR3 spans 17 amino acids. V lost 0 bases and J 2 bases, leaving 14 bases between the germline ends. The CDR3 loop is CASSVVPGAYNTGELFF. In DNA form, the CDR3 reads TGTGCCAGCAGCGTAGTGCCAGGGGCCTATAACACCGGGGAGCTGTTTTTT.

The genes are TRBV2 and TRBJ2-1, with 8 bases that match TRBD1. V lost 4 bases, J lost 9 bases, and 11 bases stayed unmatched. This CDR3 is built from 15 residues. The germline gives CDR1 SNHLY, CDR2 FYNNEI. CDR3 DNA sequence: TGTGCCAGCAGTGTCAGGGGGCGAAATTCGGTTGAGCAGTTCTTC. It is translated as CASSVRGRNSVEQFF.

The chain couples TRBV9 to TRBJ2-2; D is possibly TRBD1 or TRBD2 (5 bases each). Germline CDR1 and CDR2: SGDLS and YYNGEE. The CDR3 covers 16 residues. Trimming took off 1 base at V and 0 bases at J, with 10 bases between the two ends. CDR3 residues: CASSVRGTANTGELFF. In DNA, the CDR3 is TGTGCCAGCAGCGTACGAGGGACGGCGAACACCGGGGAGCTGTTTTTT.

This clone was seen only a few times. The V call is TRBV19, the J call TRBJ1-5, with D tentatively TRBD1 (5 bases). Between the trimmed V and J ends, which lost 4 bases and 0 bases, there was a span of 7 bases. Germline values: CDR1 LNHDA, CDR2 SQIVND (reference sequence). The CDR3 is made up of 14 amino acids. Here the CDR3 reads CASSRQLSNQPQHF. CDR3 bases: TGTGCCAGTAGTAGACAGCTTAGCAATCAGCCCCAGCATTTT.

The chain couples TRBV4-2 to TRBJ2-7; D gene unclear. The CDR3 covers 12 residues. Deletions cut 2 bases from V and 3 bases from J, with 5 bases between. Germline V CDR1 and CDR2: LGHNA, YNFKEQ. This CDR3 reads CASSQNHYEQYF. The CDR3, as DNA: TGTGCCAGCAGCCAAAACCACTACGAGCAGTACTTC.

This clone showed up just a few times. The V and J genes are TRBV27 and TRBJ1-2; 11 bases are a match to TRBD1. The germline CDR1 and CDR2 sequences are MNHEY and SMNVEV (reference sequence). Unmatched junction bases numbered 2, after V lost 2 bases and J lost 0 bases. CDR3 size: 16 residues. The CDR3: CASSLGTGGTNYGYTF. The CDR3, as DNA: TGTGCCAGCAGTTTAGGGACAGGGGGGACTAACTATGGCTACACCTTC.

A single count supports this clone. V usage is TRBV7-2 and J usage is TRBJ1-6; 7 nucleotides line up with TRBD1. CDR3 length: 18 residues. J gave up 0 bases and V 5 bases, and 10 bases lay outside the gene matches. Germline assignment: CDR1 SGHTA and CDR2 FQGNSA. CDR3 amino acids: CASSPRQGGSSYNSPLHF. CDR3 nucleotide sequence: TGTGCCAGCAGCCCTCGACAGGGCGGGAGCTCCTATAATTCACCCCTCCACTTT.

J is TRBJ2-7 and V is TRBV18, with TRBD2 identical over 11 bases. J gave up 0 bases and V 3 bases, and 10 bases lay outside the gene matches. Germline CDR1 reads KGHSH; CDR2 reads LQKENI. This CDR3 spans 18 amino acids. The chain's CDR3 is CASSPRTSGRSSSYEQYF. CDR3 nucleotides: TGTGCCAGCTCACCGAGGACTAGCGGGCGATCTAGCTCCTACGAGCAGTACTTC.

The chain combines TRBV7-2 with TRBJ2-3, with 7 bases that match TRBD1. The CDR3 totals 14 residues. Germline values: CDR1 SGHTA, CDR2 FQGNSA. J lost 4 bases, V lost 5 bases, and 6 bases had no gene match. CDR3 in DNA: TGTGCCAGCAGCAGGGGGCGCTGGGCAGATACGCAGTATTTT. Amino acid sequence: CASSRGRWADTQYF.

This chain joins TRBV9 and TRBJ1-1; weak D call: TRBD1 (5 bases). Germline CDR1 and CDR2: SGDLS and YYNGEE. This CDR3 contains 15 residues. V dropped 3 bases and J dropped 4 bases, with 16 bases sitting between them. CDR3 residues: CASSASAWGRTEAFF. CDR3 DNA: TGTGCCAGCAGCGCCTCGGCATGGGGCCGCACTGAAGCTTTCTTT. The full variable domain, with the rest looked up from reference TRBV9 and TRBJ1-1, is DSGVTQTPKHLITATGQRVTLRCSPRSGDLSVYWYQQSLDQGLQFLIQYYNGEERAKGNILERFSAQQFPDLHSELNLSSLELGDSALYFCASSASAWGRTEAFFGQGTRLTVV.

This clone was picked up a small number of times. The V gene is TRBV7-9, the J gene TRBJ1-5; weak D call: TRBD1 (5 bases). CDR1 and CDR2 from the germline V gene are SEHNR and FQNEAQ (reference sequence). This CDR3 has 12 residues. Trimming left V 1 base short and J 7 bases short, with 5 bases between. CDR3 protein: CASSLGTQPQHF. The CDR3 DNA is TGTGCCAGCAGCTTAGGGACACAGCCCCAGCATTTT.

The V call is TRBV5-4, the J call TRBJ2-7, with D possibly being TRBD2 (5 bases). The germline V and J ends were trimmed by 1 base and 2 bases, with 10 bases remaining between them. CDR1 and CDR2 (germline): SGHNT, YYREEE (reference sequence). The CDR3 runs 14 residues. CDR3 in amino acids: CASSLHGVTYEQYF. DNA for the CDR3: TGTGCCAGCAGCTTGCACGGGGTTACCTACGAGCAGTACTTC.

The gene calls are TRBV5-1 and TRBJ2-1; weak D call: TRBD1 (6 bases). Germline CDR1 SGHRS, CDR2 YFSETQ. This CDR3 has 17 amino acids. V was pared by 3 bases and J by 1 base, with 17 bases between. The CDR3 sequence is CASSSRNGGASYNEQFF. CDR3 in DNA: TGCGCCAGCAGCTCCAGGAATGGGGGCGCGTCCTACAATGAGCAGTTCTTC.

The chain employs TRBV19 and TRBJ1-2; D is possibly TRBD1 (5 bases). Germline CDR1 is LNHDA and CDR2 is SQIVND (reference sequence). The CDR3 contains 14 residues. With 3 bases removed from V and 2 bases from J, the gap between germline ends came to 10 bases. The CDR3 region has the DNA TGTGCCAGTAGTATCCCGCACAGGAACTATGGCTACACCTTC. Protein sequence: CASSIPHRNYGYTF.

The V call is TRBV7-9, the J call TRBJ2-7, with TRBD1 matching 9 bases. The CDR3 covers 17 residues. Unmatched junction bases numbered 13, after V lost 5 bases and J lost 2 bases. The germline V gene encodes CDR1 SEHNR and CDR2 FQNEAQ (reference sequence). This chain's CDR3 is CASSLSPGDRATYEQYF. As DNA, the CDR3 is TGTGCCAGCAGCCTATCTCCCGGGGACAGGGCGACCTACGAGCAGTACTTC.

The CDR3 protein is CASSQEPSFGGQGAAGAAFF. The CDR3 DNA follows: TGTGCCAGCAGCCAAGAACCCTCTTTTGGGGGACAGGGGGCCGCGGGGGCAGCTTTCTTT. The chain combines TRBV4-2 with TRBJ1-1, with TRBD1 identical over 12 bases. This CDR3 comprises 20 residues. Germline assignment: CDR1 LGHNA and CDR2 YNFKEQ. The V segment lost 0 bases and the J segment 10 bases; nucleotides outside the gene matches: 21.

The chain has TRBV11-2 and TRBJ1-5; 8 bases fit TRBD1. Per the germline V gene, CDR1 is SGHAT and CDR2 is FQNNGV. The CDR3 sequence is 15 residues long. With 5 bases clipped from V and 4 bases from J, the junction kept 7 bases outside the gene matches. Here the CDR3 reads CASSPPTGENQPQHF. The CDR3 bases are TGTGCCAGCAGCCCCCCGACAGGGGAAAATCAGCCCCAGCATTTT. The full variable domain, in which reference TRBV11-2 and TRBJ1-5 provide the parts outside the CDR3, is EAGVAQSPRYKIIEKRQSVAFWCNPISGHATLYWYQQILGQGPKLLIQFQNNGVVDDSQLPKDRFSAERLKGVDSTLKIQPAKLEDSAVYLCASSPPTGENQPQHFGDGTRLSIL.

The chain has TRBV5-1 and TRBJ2-5; unclear D gene. V was cut by 0 bases and J by 2 bases, with 2 bases left in between. The CDR3 contains 12 residues. CDR1 is SGHRS and CDR2 is YFSETQ in the germline V gene. CDR3 region: CASSLGQETQYF. CDR3 DNA sequence: TGCGCCAGCAGCTTGGGTCAAGAGACCCAGTACTTC.

This clone has only one observation. J is TRBJ1-5 and V is TRBV5-6; D ambiguous. Deletions cut 2 bases from V and 2 bases from J, with 8 bases between. CDR3 length: 14 residues. Germline V CDR1 and CDR2: SGHDT, YYEEEE. The CDR3 is CASSFWAGNQPQHF. The DNA of the CDR3 is TGTGCCAGCAGCTTTTGGGCGGGCAATCAGCCCCAGCATTTT.

The chain employs TRBV21-1 and TRBJ1-1; no DNA check was done on the table's D call, TRBD1. TRBV21-1 is noted as a pseudogene. There are 12 residues in the CDR3. The CDR3 here is CASYQGPTEAFF. CDR3 nucleotide sequence: TGTGCCAGTTATCAGGGGCCCACTGAAGCTTTCTTT.

This chain connects TRBV14 to TRBJ2-5; 8 bases are a match to TRBD1. Germline values: CDR1 SGHDN, CDR2 FVKESK. This CDR3 region has 13 residues. V shed 4 bases and J 11 bases; nucleotides not matched to a gene: 9. In DNA form, the CDR3 reads TGTGCCAGCAGCCCGGGACAGGTAGGGGAGCAGTACTTC. Protein: CASSPGQVGEQYF. The full variable domain, its missing parts supplied by reference TRBV14 and TRBJ2-5, is EAGVTQFPSHSVIEKGQTVTLRCDPISGHDNLYWYRRVMGKEIKFLLHFVKESKQDESGMPNNRFLAERTGGTYSTLKVQPAELEDSGVYFCASSPGQVGEQYFGPGTRLLVL.

The rearrangement links TRBV6-5 to TRBJ2-7, with TRBD2 identical over 11 bases. V lost 2 bases to trimming and J lost 0 bases; unmatched junction nucleotides: 0. Germline V gives CDR1 MNHEY, CDR2 SVGAGI. CDR3 size: 15 residues. CDR3 DNA: TGTGCCAGCAGTTACGGACTAGCGGGCTCCTACGAGCAGTACTTC. Residues: CASSYGLAGSYEQYF.

This CDR3 is CASSTQWGAGPAFF. DNA of the CDR3: TGTGCCAGCAGCACACAATGGGGGGCAGGGCCGGCTTTCTTT. This rearrangement joins TRBV9 to TRBJ1-1, with D possibly matching TRBD1 (6 bases). This CDR3 has 14 amino acids. V lost 4 bases and J 11 bases, leaving 21 bases between the germline ends. The germline V gene encodes CDR1 SGDLS and CDR2 YYNGEE.

The table lists this clone with a count of one. The V call is TRBV7-2, the J call TRBJ1-2; 7 nucleotides match TRBD1. Germline lookup yields CDR1 SGHTA and CDR2 FQGNSA. The CDR3 loop spans 15 amino acids. V lost 4 bases, J lost 2 bases, and 7 bases stayed unmatched. The CDR3 DNA follows: TGTGCCAGCAGCTCATACAGGGGAGTGAACTATGGCTACACCTTC. It codes for CASSSYRGVNYGYTF.

The chain has TRBV12-5 and TRBJ1-3; D is uncertain. Trimming stripped 4 bases from V and 5 bases from J, with 12 bases between. Germline V CDR1 and CDR2: LGHNT, FRNRAP. This CDR3 region has 14 residues. The CDR3 is CASGWISGRNTIYF. The CDR3 DNA reads as TGTGCTAGTGGTTGGATTTCAGGAAGAAACACCATATATTTT.

The chain uses TRBV11-2 and TRBJ2-7; 10 bases are a match to TRBD2. Germline V gene data show CDR1 as SGHAT and CDR2 as FQNNGV. The CDR3 runs 16 residues. Trimming took 7 bases from V and 3 from J; bases not matched to a gene: 12. The CDR3 coding sequence is TGTGCCAGCACCGTAGCGGGAGGCTCAGTTTTCTACGAGCAGTACTTC. This sequence encodes CASTVAGGSVFYEQYF.

The chain carries TRBV27 and TRBJ1-5, with TRBD1 identical over 8 bases. CDR1 is MNHEY and CDR2 is SMNVEV in the germline V gene (reference sequence). V shed 4 bases and J 3 bases; nucleotides not matched to a gene: 2. This CDR3 contains 14 residues. For the CDR3, the DNA is TGTGCCAGCAGTTACAGGGGGGACAATCAGCCCCAGCATTTT. Translation gives CASSYRGDNQPQHF.

The chain has TRBV28 and TRBJ2-7; D remains unclear. The V end was cut by 5 bases, the J end by 5 bases, with 10 bases between. The CDR3 runs to 12 residues. CDR1 is MDHEN, CDR2 SYDVKM, per germline. This CDR3 reads CASSPPGDEQYF. The CDR3 DNA sequence: TGTGCCAGCAGTCCACCTGGGGACGAGCAGTACTTC.

This chain uses TRBV5-4 with TRBJ1-4; D is ambiguous. Trimming took 4 bases from V and 5 from J, leaving 15 bases between them. In germline, CDR1 is SGHNT, CDR2 YYREEE (reference sequence). This CDR3 is 15 amino acids long. DNA for the CDR3: TGTGCCAGCAGCCATGCCCGGGCCGCGAATGAAAAACTGTTTTTT. Translation gives CASSHARAANEKLFF.